This TCR beta chain was sequenced during a study of early T cells in non-severe SARS-CoV-2 infection. Study-wide context: The sequenced material was bulk RNA from unsorted whole blood, and its chains were unpaired. Overall study results and limits: Reliance on VDJdb matching favored anti-spike CD8 responses; private and CD4 specificities were missed.

Unique molecular identifiers tagged individual cDNA molecules. Via MiXCR, TCRdb re-called the 5' RACE reads, giving one row per CDR3 protein. The sample has tens of thousands of distinct CDR3 sequences, 10% to 15% seen once. Trimming pared 1 base from V and 5 bases from J, leaving 16 bases between. The CDR3 contains 16 residues. From germline, CDR1 is SGHTA and CDR2 FQGNSA. On this clonotype itself: The antigen is not known.

This rearrangement joins TRBV7-2 to TRBJ2-3; D gene ambiguous. The sequencing input was whole blood. The TCR was taken from an adult who was a healthcare worker with PCR-confirmed SARS-CoV-2 infection or an uninfected control (not recorded which). CDR3 sequence (DNA): TGTGCCAGCAGCTTAGGCCAGTCAAGAACCTTAGATACGCAGTATTTT. Its protein product is CASSLGQSRTLDTQYF.